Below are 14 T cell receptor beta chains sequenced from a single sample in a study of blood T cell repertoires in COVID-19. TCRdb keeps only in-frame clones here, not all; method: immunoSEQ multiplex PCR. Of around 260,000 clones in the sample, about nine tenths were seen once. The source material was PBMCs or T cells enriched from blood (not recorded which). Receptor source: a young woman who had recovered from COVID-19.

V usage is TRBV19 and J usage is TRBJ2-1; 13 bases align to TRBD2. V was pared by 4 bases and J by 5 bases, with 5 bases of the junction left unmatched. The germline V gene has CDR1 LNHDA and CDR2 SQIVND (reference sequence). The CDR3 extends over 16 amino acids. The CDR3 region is CASSKPGTSGNNEQFF. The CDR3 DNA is TGTGCCAGTAGTAAACCCGGGACTAGCGGGAACAATGAGCAGTTCTTC.

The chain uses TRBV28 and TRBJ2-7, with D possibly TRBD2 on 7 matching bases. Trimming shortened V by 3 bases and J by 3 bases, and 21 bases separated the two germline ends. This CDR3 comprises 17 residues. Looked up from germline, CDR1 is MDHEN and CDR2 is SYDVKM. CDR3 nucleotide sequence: TGTGCCAGCAGTTTGTTGGTGGGGGCGGGGAGGGGCTACGAGCAGTACTTC. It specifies CASSLLVGAGRGYEQYF.

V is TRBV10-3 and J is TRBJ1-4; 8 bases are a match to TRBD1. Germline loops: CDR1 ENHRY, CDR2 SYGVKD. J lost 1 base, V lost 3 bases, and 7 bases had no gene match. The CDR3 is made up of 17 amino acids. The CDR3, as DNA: TGTGCCATCAGTGAAAGCAGGGGGCAGGGAACTAATGAAAAACTGTTTTTT. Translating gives CAISESRGQGTNEKLFF.

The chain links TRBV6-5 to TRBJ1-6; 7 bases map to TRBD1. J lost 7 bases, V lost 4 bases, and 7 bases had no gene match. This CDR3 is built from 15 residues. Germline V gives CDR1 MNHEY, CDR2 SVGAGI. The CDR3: CASSSRTGRNSPLHF. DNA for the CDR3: TGTGCCAGCAGTTCCCGGACAGGCCGGAATTCACCCCTCCACTTT.

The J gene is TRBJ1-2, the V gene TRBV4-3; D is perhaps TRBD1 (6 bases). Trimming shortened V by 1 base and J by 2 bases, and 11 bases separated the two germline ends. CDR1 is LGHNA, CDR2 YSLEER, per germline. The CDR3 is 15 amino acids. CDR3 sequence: CASSQGGGTNYGYTF. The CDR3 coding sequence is TGCGCCAGCAGCCAAGGGGGTGGGACAAACTATGGCTACACCTTC.

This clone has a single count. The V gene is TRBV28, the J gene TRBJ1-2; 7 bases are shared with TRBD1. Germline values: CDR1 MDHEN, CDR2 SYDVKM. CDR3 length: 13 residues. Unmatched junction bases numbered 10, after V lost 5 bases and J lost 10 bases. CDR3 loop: CASSTPDRKVYTF. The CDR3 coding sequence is TGTGCCAGCAGTACCCCGGACAGGAAGGTCTACACCTTC.

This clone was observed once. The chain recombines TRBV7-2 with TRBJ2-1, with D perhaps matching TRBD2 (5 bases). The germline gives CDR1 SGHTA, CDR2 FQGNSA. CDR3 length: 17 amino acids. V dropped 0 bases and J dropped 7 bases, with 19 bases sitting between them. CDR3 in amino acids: CASSLAPSSPPENEQFF. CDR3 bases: TGTGCCAGCAGCTTAGCCCCTTCTAGCCCGCCCGAAAATGAGCAGTTCTTC.

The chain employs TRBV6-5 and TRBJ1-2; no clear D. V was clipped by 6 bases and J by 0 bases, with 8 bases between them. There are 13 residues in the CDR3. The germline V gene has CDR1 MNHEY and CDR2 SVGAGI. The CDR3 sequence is CASSPGSNYGYTF. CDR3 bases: TGTGCCAGCAGCCCAGGTTCTAACTATGGCTACACCTTC.

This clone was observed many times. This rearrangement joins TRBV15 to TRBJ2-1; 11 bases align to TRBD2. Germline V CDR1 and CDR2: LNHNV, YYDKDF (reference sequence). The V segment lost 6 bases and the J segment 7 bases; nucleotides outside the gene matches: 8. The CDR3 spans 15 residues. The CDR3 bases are TGTGCCACCAGGTTACTAGCGGGAGTAGGAAATGAGCAGTTCTTC. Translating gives CATRLLAGVGNEQFF.

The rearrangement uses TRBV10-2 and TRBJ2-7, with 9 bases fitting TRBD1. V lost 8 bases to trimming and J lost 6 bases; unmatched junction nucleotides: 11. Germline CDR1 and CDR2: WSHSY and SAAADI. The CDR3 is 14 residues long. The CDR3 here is CASVRTGDFVEQYF. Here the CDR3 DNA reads TGCGCCAGCGTTAGGACAGGGGATTTCGTCGAGCAGTACTTC.

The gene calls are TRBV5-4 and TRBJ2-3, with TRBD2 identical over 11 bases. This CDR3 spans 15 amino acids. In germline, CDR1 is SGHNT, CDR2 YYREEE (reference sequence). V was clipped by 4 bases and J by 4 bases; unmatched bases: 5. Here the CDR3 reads CASSHWTSGPDTQYF. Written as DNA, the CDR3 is TGTGCCAGCAGCCATTGGACTAGCGGGCCAGATACGCAGTATTTT.

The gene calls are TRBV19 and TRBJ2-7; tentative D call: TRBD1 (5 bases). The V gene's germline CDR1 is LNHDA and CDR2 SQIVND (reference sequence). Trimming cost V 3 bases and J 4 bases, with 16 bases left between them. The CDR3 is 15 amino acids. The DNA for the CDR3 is TGTGCCAGTAGTATTACAGGTATACCCGGGTACGAGCAGTACTTC. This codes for CASSITGIPGYEQYF.

This chain's CDR3 is CASSANTGQGIYEQYF. CDR3 DNA sequence: TGTGCCAGCAGCGCTAACACGGGACAGGGGATCTACGAGCAGTACTTC. The rearrangement joins TRBV7-9 to TRBJ2-7, with 10 bases matching TRBD1. Germline CDR1 reads SEHNR; CDR2 reads FQNEAQ (reference sequence). V shed 5 bases and J 3 bases; nucleotides not matched to a gene: 10. This CDR3 is 16 amino acids long.

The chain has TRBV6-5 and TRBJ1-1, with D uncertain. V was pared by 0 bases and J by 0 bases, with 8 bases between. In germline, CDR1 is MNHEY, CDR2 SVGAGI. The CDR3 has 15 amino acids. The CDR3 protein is CASSYSGALNTEAFF. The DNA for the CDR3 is TGTGCCAGCAGTTACTCGGGAGCCTTGAACACTGAAGCTTTCTTT.